The source of this T cell receptor beta chain is a study of cytomegalovirus exposure and HLA in healthy donors. Comment on this clone: Antigen unknown.

Trimming removed 3 bases from V and 3 bases from J; junction bases left unmatched: 4. CDR1 and CDR2 (germline): ENHRY, SYGVKD. CDR3 length: 15 residues. Vbeta (60) and Jbeta (13) primers were used in the PCR. Sequencing used immunoSEQ multiplex PCR; TCRdb keeps in-frame clones, though not all of them. The repertoire holds about 300,000 clones, with more than 80% as singletons. Study observations and caveats: Earlier findings revealed that most TCR beta V segments proved productive either about 87% or about 30% of the time.

Sample: PBMCs. The sequence was collected from a man aged 40-49 years in good health and CMV-seropositive. V and J are TRBV10-3 and TRBJ1-1, with 10 bases identical to TRBD1. This CDR3 is CAISDWDRGDTEAFF. The CDR3 coding sequence is TGTGCCATCAGTGACTGGGACAGGGGAGACACTGAAGCTTTCTTT.